Given below is one T cell receptor (beta chain) in context. No antigen is known for it. The CDR3 covers 13 residues. From germline, CDR1 is GTSNPN and CDR2 SVGIG (reference sequence). V was pared by 3 bases and J by 4 bases, with 12 bases between. The record originates from a study of cytomegalovirus exposure and HLA in healthy donors. Study observations and caveats: Presence/absence comparisons presumed near-even sequencing depth among donors. Prior analysis indicated that the majority of TCR beta V segments exhibited productivity approximately 90% or approximately 30% of the time. CMV antigen specificity was confirmed in vitro for three CMV-associated chains. Reportedly, cytomegalovirus status was diagnosed with high sensitivity and specificity.

The primer mix had 60 Vbeta and 13 Jbeta primers. Sequencing was performed with immunoSEQ multiplex PCR; in TCRdb, only in-frame clones are kept and a portion is missing. The sample carries fewer than 150,000 clones, about 74% recorded once. The V and J genes are TRBV30 and TRBJ2-5, with TRBD1 as a possible D gene (6 bases). Sample: PBMCs. The TCR comes from a man aged 35-49 years in good health and CMV-seronegative. This chain's CDR3 is CAWSRGGRETQYF. CDR3 DNA: TGTGCCTGGAGCAGGGGCGGGCGAGAGACCCAGTACTTC.